The entry that follows covers one T cell receptor beta chain sequence. What it binds is unknown. These data belong to a study of beta chain features in type 1 diabetes. Overall study findings and caveats: Shortening that was moderate but significant affected the TCRB CDR3s of Type 1 diabetes patients in all four CD4+ subsets.

The study reverse transcribed the entire isolated RNA, so it sequenced expressed TCRB transcripts. Data came from immunoSEQ multiplex PCR; TCRdb stores just in-frame clones and leaves some out. The sample carries more than 250,000 clones, around 22% recorded once. The clonotype originates from a woman in her 30s with type 1 diabetes. What was sequenced was naive CD4+ T cells from blood.

The CDR3 DNA reads TGTGCCAGCAGCACCGGGACAGCTAATCAGCCCCAGCATTTT. It encodes CASSTGTANQPQHF. The genes are TRBV2 and TRBJ1-5; TRBD1 matches 7 bases. Trimming took 6 bases from V and 4 from J; bases not matched to a gene: 6. The CDR3 extends over 14 amino acids. Germline lookup yields CDR1 SNHLY and CDR2 FYNNEI.